A single sample gave rise to the 4 T cell receptor beta chains below, sequenced in a study of T cells after yellow fever vaccination. TCRdb re-called the 5' RACE reads through MiXCR, storing one row per CDR3 protein. Of about 400,000 distinct CDR3 sequences in the sample, 6.2% were seen once. The source material was PBMCs, sampled 5 days after the yellow fever booster vaccination. These receptors were obtained from a man aged 30 to 39 who received the YFV17D yellow fever vaccine.

This clonotype was counted between two and nine times. This chain uses TRBV5-4 with TRBJ2-1, with unresolved D. The germline V gene encodes CDR1 SGHNT and CDR2 YYREEE (reference sequence). The CDR3 sequence is 14 residues long. Trimming took off 4 bases at V and 8 bases at J, with 16 bases between the two ends. The CDR3: CASSGVGAKHEQFF. CDR3 in DNA: TGTGCCAGCAGCGGAGTGGGCGCAAAGCATGAGCAGTTCTTC. The full variable domain, with the rest looked up from reference TRBV5-4 and TRBJ2-1, is ETGVTQSPTHLIKTRGQQVTLRCSSQSGHNTVSWYQQALGQGPQFIFQYYREEENGRGNFPPRFSGLQFPNYSSELNVNALELDDSALYLCASSGVGAKHEQFFGPGTRLTVL.

The V and J genes are TRBV12-3 or TRBV12-4 and TRBJ2-7; 12 bases fit TRBD2. The junction had 12 bases not matched to a gene; V was cut back by 8 bases and J by 1 base. The CDR3 runs to 17 residues. This CDR3 is CASGGRASGRGSYEQYF. CDR3 coding DNA: TGTGCCAGCGGCGGCCGGGCTAGCGGGAGGGGGTCCTACGAGCAGTACTTC.

This clonotype was detected ten times or more. The chain combines TRBV18 with TRBJ2-1; perhaps TRBD2 as D (6 bases). CDR3 length equals 14 residues. From germline, CDR1 is KGHSH and CDR2 LQKENI. V was cut by 4 bases and J by 4 bases, with 11 bases left in between. The CDR3 reads CASSRGEEYNEQFF. The CDR3 DNA sequence: TGTGCCAGCTCACGGGGGGAGGAATACAATGAGCAGTTCTTC. The entire variable domain, with the rest obtained from reference TRBV18 and TRBJ2-1, is as follows: NAGVMQNPRHLVRRRGQEARLRCSPMKGHSHVYWYRQLPEEGLKFMVYLQKENIIDESGMPKERFSAEFPKEGPSILRIQQVVRGDSAAYFCASSRGEEYNEQFFGPGTRLTVL.

This clonotype was counted only a few times. The V call is TRBV5-1, the J call TRBJ2-3, with D perhaps matching TRBD2 (6 bases). The CDR3 length is 13 residues. V was pared by 4 bases and J by 4 bases, with 10 bases between. Germline V lookup: CDR1 SGHRS, CDR2 YFSETQ. As DNA, the CDR3 is TGCGCCAGCAGCGGGACTGGGGCAGATACGCAGTATTTT. Its protein is CASSGTGADTQYF.